This T cell receptor (beta chain) was captured by sequencing in a study of cytomegalovirus exposure and HLA in healthy donors. Whole-study context: In an earlier analysis, approximately 120 million unique TCR beta sequences were found from approximately 170 million T cells. Findings of the study overall: Across donors, presence/absence analyses took sequencing depth to be roughly uniform. CMV serostatus alone was available as immune exposure information. Within the data, a cluster of highly shared sequence variants was likely a sequencing artifact.

The PCR was carried out with 60 Vbeta primers and 13 Jbeta primers. Using immunoSEQ multiplex PCR, the repertoire was profiled, and TCRdb retains in-frame clones only, with some absent. The table records some 95,000 clones, 69% of them present only once. With regard to this clone: Its target is unknown.

The CDR3 extends over 15 amino acids. Losses at the gene ends were 4 bases for V and 4 bases for J; bases not matched to a gene: 7. The germline gives CDR1 LNHDA, CDR2 SQIVND (reference sequence). This chain links TRBV19 with TRBJ2-5, with TRBD2 matching over 9 bases. The clonotype originates from a female donor in good health and CMV-seronegative. The source material was PBMCs. The CDR3 protein is CASSTGTSLVETQYF. CDR3 in DNA: TGTGCCAGTAGTACCGGGACTAGCTTGGTAGAGACCCAGTACTTC.